By share of the sample, the clone carrying this TCR beta chain is medium-sized. This sample was included in a study of naive and memory T cell subsets. Treatment defined: skin biopsy from saline-injected control site (resident skin T cells). Reverse transcription used DNase-treated unsorted total RNA, aiming for roughly 1 to 1000 ng. The SP2 primer and nested alpha and beta constant region primers amplified ligated cDNA in four rounds. TCRdb reanalysed the UMI-ligation and nested PCR reads using MiXCR and keeps one entry per CDR3 protein. The sample consists of about 2,000 distinct CDR3 sequences, 4.1% of them appearing once. Trimming took 6 bases from V and 1 from J; bases not matched to a gene: 2. Germline loops: CDR1 DFQATT, CDR2 SNEGSKA (reference sequence). This CDR3 has 12 residues.

Source: skin, taken from a saline injection site in the skin. This receptor was identified in an adult in good health. The V and J genes are TRBV20-1 and TRBJ2-5, with 7 nucleotides matching TRBD1. In nucleotides, the CDR3 is TGCAGTGCGGGACAGATCCAAGAGACCCAGTACTTC. It translates to CSAGQIQETQYF.